The clone carrying this TCR beta chain was recorded at least ten times. The sample belongs to a study of spatial heterogeneity in lung cancer. About the study: For the average unique TCR and UMI combination, more than 8.5 occurrences appeared in raw reads.

TCR cDNA molecules were tagged individually, and each one carried a unique molecular identifier. TCRdb processed the 5' RACE reads anew with MiXCR; each CDR3 protein has one entry. The sample lists about 21,000 distinct CDR3 sequences, around 4.6% occurring once. Regarding time point: sample taken at primary tumor resection. The donors comprised around 72 untreated early-stage non-small cell lung cancer patients. Unsorted whole RNA of tumor, nontumor lung or frozen PBMC was sequenced. The V gene end was trimmed by 5 bases and the J gene end by 3 bases; junction bases not matched to a gene: 11. The CDR3 length is 16 residues. Germline V gene sequence: CDR1 SGHAT, CDR2 FQDESV (reference sequence).

This chain joins TRBV11-1 and TRBJ2-3; 7 bases are shared with TRBD1. The TCR comes from a male donor with early-stage non-small cell lung cancer. The material sequenced was PBMCs, taken at surgery. CDR3 residues: CASSPVRTGKTDTQYF. DNA for the CDR3: TGTGCCAGCAGCCCCGTGAGGACAGGAAAGACAGATACGCAGTATTTT.